The rows below give T cell receptor beta chains drawn from one sample of a study of molecular identifiers for immune sequencing clone quantification. TCRdb reanalysed the PCR reads using MiXCR and keeps one entry per CDR3 protein. The sample shows approximately 630,000 distinct CDR3 sequences, 25% of them seen only once. The sample was naive CD8+ T cells from blood, with Jurkat cell RNA spiked in. These receptors originate from a human donor in good health. Some libraries in this study had Jurkat cell RNA spiked in. The CDR3 runs from the conserved cysteine through the conserved F or W. A D gene is named only where the DNA matches it firmly. Clone size appears in some rows only: once, few, many, or a class for an expanded clone.

TRBV5-3	few	TRBJ2-7	-	TGTGCCAGCAGCTTGCGGGCGGCTTTGGGTCCCGAGCAGTACTTC	CASSLRAALGPEQYF
TRBV12-3/TRBV12-4	few	TRBJ2-5	-	TGTGCCAGCAGCCAGCCTACGGGGGGCACTGGGGAGACCCAGTACTTC	CASSQPTGGTGETQYF
TRBV9	few	TRBJ1-3	TRBD1	TGTGCCAGCAGCGTGGGACAGTTTGAAGACACCATATATTTT	CASSVGQFEDTIYF
TRBV11-2	-	TRBJ1-4	-	TGTGCCAGCAGCTCTTACCCCCCGTCTCAGACTAATGAAAAACTGTTTTTT	CASSSYPPSQTNEKLFF
TRBV4-3	-	TRBJ2-7	TRBD1	TGCGCCAGCAGCCAGGCCGGGACAGGGGCATCTTACGAGCAGTACTTC	CASSQAGTGASYEQYF
TRBV5-6	few	TRBJ2-3	-	TGTGCCAGCAGCTTTTCGGGGCGCACCGGAGCTACGCAGTATTTT	CASSFSGRTGATQYF
TRBV20-1	many	TRBJ1-1	-	TGCAGTGCTAGACAGGGAGTGACTGAAGCTTTCTTT	CSARQGVTEAFF
TRBV28	many	TRBJ2-5	TRBD2	TGTGCCAGCAGTTCCCCTCGAACTAGCGCCAAAGAGACCCAGTACTTC	CASSSPRTSAKETQYF
TRBV7-9	few	TRBJ2-7	-	TGTGCCAGCAGCTTAGGGACACCCTTCTCCTACGAGCAGTACTTC	CASSLGTPFSYEQYF
TRBV29-1	-	TRBJ2-1	-	TGCAGCGTTCGCAACAGCTACAATGAGCAGTTCTTC	CSVRNSYNEQFF
TRBV7-8	many	TRBJ2-7	-	TGTGCCAGCAGCTTGATGGGACCCGATCTAGGCGAGCAGTACTTC	CASSLMGPDLGEQYF
TRBV20-1	-	TRBJ2-1	TRBD2	TGCAGTGCTAGAGATTCCATCGCTAGCGGGAGTACGGGTGAGCAGTTCTTC	CSARDSIASGSTGEQFF
TRBV5-1	-	TRBJ1-6	TRBD1	TGCGCCAGCAGCTTGGGGACAGGGGTCCCTAATTCACCCCTCCACTTT	CASSLGTGVPNSPLHF
TRBV7-9	few	TRBJ1-4	-	TGTGCCAGCAGCCGTATCTCTGGAGGGACAACTAATGAAAAACTGTTTTTT	CASSRISGGTTNEKLFF
TRBV6-1	many	TRBJ2-2	-	TGTGCCAGCAGTGATTGGCAATCGAACACCGGGGAGCTGTTTTTT	CASSDWQSNTGELFF
TRBV4-1	many	TRBJ1-1	-	TGCGCCAGCAGCCAGCCGGGCACTGAAGCTTTCTTT	CASSQPGTEAFF
TRBV4-1	-	TRBJ1-5	-	TGCGCCAGCAGCCAAGGCGGTATTAGCAATCAGCCCCAGCATTTT	CASSQGGISNQPQHF
TRBV25-1	-	TRBJ1-2	-	TGTGCCAGCAGTGATTCGGGGGGCGAAGGTGGCTACACCTTC	CASSDSGGEGGYTF
TRBV6-5	few	TRBJ2-2	-	TGTGCCAGCAGTTACTTTCAGCCTACGAACACCGGGGAGCTGTTTTTT	CASSYFQPTNTGELFF
TRBV2	many	TRBJ1-5	-	TGTGCCAGCAGTGAAGCGGGGTATAGCAATCAGCCCCAGCATTTT	CASSEAGYSNQPQHF
TRBV10-2	-	TRBJ2-7	-	TGCGCCAGCAGTGTTTCCGGGATGTCCGAGCAGTACTTC	CASSVSGMSEQYF
TRBV27	few	TRBJ1-4	-	TGTGCCAGCAGTTTAGTTTCCGTACAGGGACCTAAAAAACTGTTTTTT	CASSLVSVQGPKKLFF
TRBV2	many	TRBJ1-1	-	TGTGCCAGTCGGAGTGGTTACACTGAAGCTTTCTTT	CASRSGYTEAFF
TRBV4-1	many	TRBJ1-6	-	TGCGCCAGCAGCCATATGGGGCAGGGAGGATCACCCCTCCACTTT	CASSHMGQGGSPLHF
TRBV30	few	TRBJ2-1	TRBD1	TGTGCCTGGAGCATGGGACAGGCCGTCGTTGAGCAGTTCTTC	CAWSMGQAVVEQFF
TRBV14	-	TRBJ2-7	TRBD2	TGTGCCAGCAGCCAAGCACTAGCGGGAGACGAGCAGTACTTC	CASSQALAGDEQYF
TRBV7-9	few	TRBJ1-1	TRBD1	TGTGCCAGCAGCTTGGGACAGGGGTATGAAGCTTTCTTT	CASSLGQGYEAFF
TRBV6-5	many	TRBJ1-2	-	TGTGCCAGCAGTTACATTTCAGGGGAGCGCTACACCTTC	CASSYISGERYTF
TRBV7-2	-	TRBJ2-1	-	TGTGCCAGCAGCTTAGCGAGGTGGCTGAATGAGCAGTTCTTC	CASSLARWLNEQFF
TRBV7-9	-	TRBJ1-1	TRBD1	TGTGCCAGCAGCGGCAGGGGGATGGTAGCTTTCTTT	CASSGRGMVAFF
TRBV27	few	TRBJ2-7	-	TGTGCCAGCAGTTTATCAGCCTCTTACCAGCCCTACGAGCAGTACTTC	CASSLSASYQPYEQYF
TRBV30	few	TRBJ2-2	TRBD2	TGTGCCTGGATCGACAAAATGGGACTAGCGGGAGGGCCAGCCGGGGAGCTGTTTTTT	CAWIDKMGLAGGPAGELFF
TRBV6-5	-	TRBJ2-3	TRBD1	TGTGCCAGCAATTTTTACCGGGACAGGGTAGATACGCAGTATTTT	CASNFYRDRVDTQYF
TRBV7-9	-	TRBJ2-7	-	TGTGCCAGCGGCTCGGAGAGATACGAGCAGTACTTC	CASGSERYEQYF
TRBV4-3	-	TRBJ2-7	TRBD1	TGCGCCAGCAGCCCCAGGACAGGGAGATCCTACGAGCAGTACTTC	CASSPRTGRSYEQYF
TRBV5-5	many	TRBJ2-3	-	TGTGCCAGCAGCTTGGCTTCCTGGCGGTCTAGCACAGATACGCAGTATTTT	CASSLASWRSSTDTQYF
TRBV30	few	TRBJ2-3	-	TGTGCCTGGAGTGTGGTCGGAGACTTCGTAGATACGCAGTATTTT	CAWSVVGDFVDTQYF
TRBV7-9	many	TRBJ1-5	-	TGTGCCAGCAGCTTTGGCCAGGGGATGTATAGCAATCAGCCCCAGCATTTT	CASSFGQGMYSNQPQHF
TRBV30	many	TRBJ1-1	-	TGTGCCTGGGAAGACATGGGTACCATGAACACTGAAGCTTTCTTT	CAWEDMGTMNTEAFF
TRBV4-1	-	TRBJ1-6	-	TGCGCCAGCAGCCCGATCAAGGGCAGGAATAATTCACCCCTCCACTTT	CASSPIKGRNNSPLHF
TRBV12-3/TRBV12-4	-	TRBJ2-7	-	TGTGCCTGCAGTTTCGGGGCCTCCGAGCAGTCCTTC	CACSFGASEQSF
TRBV7-9	-	TRBJ2-7	TRBD1	TGTGCCAGCAGGAACGGACAGGGGGCCTCCTACGAGCAGTACTTC	CASRNGQGASYEQYF